This TCR beta chain was recorded in a study of human T cells and chemical hapten exposure. Study as a whole: Per-sample variation in TCR yield stemmed mainly from small pooled library volume differences.

TCRdb reanalysed the RACE reads using MiXCR and keeps one entry per CDR3 protein. Among 240,000 or so distinct CDR3 sequences listed, 7.5% to 10% were seen once. The germline V and J ends were trimmed by 0 bases and 4 bases, with 8 bases remaining between them. The CDR3 length is 14 residues. Germline values: CDR1 SGHRS, CDR2 YFSETQ. The time point was: pre-sensitization, week 0. Noted treatment: therapeutic diphenylcyclopropenone sensitization with weekly scalp DPC. The rearrangement joins TRBV5-1 to TRBJ1-3; D might be TRBD1 (5 bases). Sequenced material: whole blood, taken in connection with sensitization to the hapten diphenylcyclopropenone (DPC). The origin of this receptor is a woman aged 40-49 years with alopecia areata. Some clones in this sample may be carry-over from other donors' samples. The CDR3 is CASSLEGMGNTIYF. CDR3 in DNA: TGCGCCAGCAGCTTGGAGGGGATGGGAAACACCATATATTTT. Based on the CDR3 plus reference TRBV5-1 and TRBJ1-3, the full variable domain is KAGVTQTPRYLIKTRGQQVTLSCSPISGHRSVSWYQQTPGQGLQFLFEYFSETQRNKGNFPGRFSGRQFSNSRSEMNVSTLELGDSALYLCASSLEGMGNTIYFGEGSWLTVV.